Sequencing of this T cell receptor (beta chain) was carried out in a study of blood T cells in healthy people across ages. Samples had at least 7 million PBMCs isolated from them. Total RNA extracted from each sample amounted to at least 5.5 micrograms. The germline gives CDR1 SGHRS, CDR2 YFSETQ. This CDR3 is 18 amino acids long. J gave up 8 bases and V 4 bases, and 20 bases lay outside the gene matches. This clonotype has only a few counts. Next came a second PCR, run for about 7 to 12 cycles, which used a sample-barcoded 5' primer along with a J-beta primer mix. Every cDNA molecule carried a tag from a template-switch adaptor bearing 12 random nucleotides. The yield of each sample was at least 2.5 million CDR3-containing paired-end reads. MiXCR, run by TCRdb on the 5' RACE reads, gives a single entry per CDR3 protein. This sample carries 1.5 million to 2 million distinct CDR3 sequences, almost 35% of them seen once, and the ten largest clones take about 11%.

The chain links TRBV5-1 to TRBJ2-1; 8 bases are a match to TRBD2. This TCR came from a young woman in good health. The sequencing input was blood. CDR3 sequence (DNA): TGCGCCAGCAGCGCCTTGGGCCTGAGAAGCGGGAGTAGGTATGAGCAGTTCTTC. Translation: CASSALGLRSGSRYEQFF.